One and the same sample provided the 27 T cell receptor beta chains below, sequenced in a study of regulatory and conventional T cells in RAG deficiency. Sequencing was performed with immunoSEQ multiplex PCR; in TCRdb, only in-frame clones are kept and a portion is missing. The table has over 45,000 clones, about nine tenths seen once; the top ten hold about 0.5%. Conventional CD4+ T cells were sorted from blood as CD25-low CD127-high cells. This sample was also put to use in a study of regulatory T cells. That investigation notes: The PCR used 52 TRBV and 13 TRBJ primers.

Input material: CD4+ effector T cells sorted from blood. Receptors originate from a human donor in good health.

A few counts support this clone. The rearrangement links TRBV7-3 to TRBJ1-1; a possible D gene is TRBD1 (5 bases). Trimming pared 4 bases from V and 3 bases from J, leaving 9 bases between. The CDR3 is 13 residues long. CDR1 is SGHTA, CDR2 FQGTGA, per germline. The CDR3 region has the DNA TGTGCCAGCAGCTACGGGGCGGACACTGAAGCTTTCTTT. Its translation is CASSYGADTEAFF.

The rearrangement joins TRBV5-8 to TRBJ2-7; TRBD1 aligns across 10 bases. Germline V gives CDR1 SGHTS, CDR2 YDEGEE. V shed 3 bases and J 5 bases; nucleotides not matched to a gene: 2. The CDR3 has 13 residues. Here the CDR3 DNA reads TGTGCCAGCAGCTCCGACAGGGGGCACGAGCAGTACTTC. Translated, it gives CASSSDRGHEQYF.

In its sample, this clone was seen a few times. The genes are TRBV7-9 and TRBJ1-1; D may be TRBD1 (5 bases). Germline V gives CDR1 SEHNR, CDR2 FQNEAQ (reference sequence). The V and J ends lost 5 bases and 3 bases respectively, with 10 bases between them. The CDR3 loop spans 13 amino acids. The CDR3: CASSRVGDTEAFF. CDR3 DNA sequence: TGTGCCAGCAGCAGGGTGGGGGACACTGAAGCTTTCTTT.

The chain is built from TRBV13 and TRBJ1-5; no firm D call. Germline CDR1 is PRHDT and CDR2 is FYEKMQ (reference sequence). The ends were cut back, 2 bases at V and 4 bases at J, with 15 bases in the middle. The CDR3 has 16 residues. The CDR3 coding sequence is TGTGCCAGCAGCTTAAGGCAGTCCGGTCGAAATCAGCCCCAGCATTTT. Amino acid sequence: CASSLRQSGRNQPQHF.

In this sample, this clone turned up once. The J gene is TRBJ1-1, the V gene TRBV25-1; D perhaps matches TRBD1 (5 bases). Germline V gene sequence: CDR1 MGHDK, CDR2 SYGVNS. Trimming shortened V by 3 bases and J by 0 bases, and 11 bases separated the two germline ends. The CDR3 totals 15 residues. The CDR3 DNA is TGTGCCAGCAGTGATGGGACCTATATGAACACTGAAGCTTTCTTT. Translated, it gives CASSDGTYMNTEAFF.

Turning to this clone: Other DNA sequences within the sample encode an identical CDR3. The chain carries TRBV15 and TRBJ2-5, with D tentatively TRBD2 (6 bases). The germline V gene has CDR1 LNHNV and CDR2 YYDKDF (reference sequence). Trimming pared 4 bases from V and 0 bases from J, leaving 12 bases between. CDR3 length: 15 amino acids. The CDR3, as DNA: TGTGCCACCAGCAACGGGCGGGATTACCAAGAGACCCAGTACTTC. Its protein is CATSNGRDYQETQYF. Complete variable domain (other parts from reference TRBV15 and TRBJ2-5): DAMVIQNPRYQVTQFGKPVTLSCSQTLNHNVMYWYQQKSSQAPKLLFHYYDKDFNNEADTPDNFQSRRPNTSFCFLDIRSPGLGDTAMYLCATSNGRDYQETQYFGPGTRLLVL.

The chain has TRBV6-5 and TRBJ1-1; D may be TRBD1 (5 bases). Per germline, CDR1 MNHEY and CDR2 SVGAGI. The CDR3 covers 14 residues. V was clipped by 7 bases and J by 1 base, with 13 bases between them. Written as DNA, the CDR3 is TGTGCCAGCATCAGGGACGGATCGAACACTGAAGCTTTCTTT. Its protein product is CASIRDGSNTEAFF.

The V and J genes are TRBV30 and TRBJ1-2; D perhaps matches TRBD1 (5 bases). This CDR3 spans 14 amino acids. Germline-derived CDR1 and CDR2 are GTSNPN and SVGIG (reference sequence). Between the trimmed V and J ends, which lost 1 base and 8 bases, there was a span of 17 bases. The CDR3 DNA is TGTGCCTGGAGTGGATCACCCTTTCAGGGCGGCTACACCTTC. This gives the protein CAWSGSPFQGGYTF. Combining the CDR3 with reference TRBV30 and TRBJ1-2 gives the whole variable domain SQTIHQWPATLVQPVGSPLSLECTVEGTSNPNLYWYRQAAGRGLQLLFYSVGIGQISSEVPQNLSASRPQDRQFILSSKKLLLSDSGFYLCAWSGSPFQGGYTFGSGTRLTVV.

For the CDR3, the DNA is TGTGCCAGCAGCTCATCGAGGGACGGAGAAAAACTGTTTTTT. Protein: CASSSSRDGEKLFF. J is TRBJ1-4 and V is TRBV11-3; perhaps TRBD1 as D (5 bases). This CDR3 has 14 residues. V was cut by 4 bases and J by 8 bases, with 14 bases left in between. Germline CDR1 and CDR2: SGHNT and YENEEA. The full variable domain, with the rest looked up from reference TRBV11-3 and TRBJ1-4, is EAGVVQSPRYKIIEKKQPVAFWCNPISGHNTLYWYLQNLGQGPELLIRYENEEAVDDSQLPKDRFSAERLKGVDSTLKIQPAELGDSAVYLCASSSSRDGEKLFFGSGTQLSVL.

The CDR3 nucleotides are TGTGCCACCAGGACTAGCGGGGACTACGAGCAGTACTTC. Translation gives CATRTSGDYEQYF. The chain employs TRBV6-1 and TRBJ2-7; 12 bases fit TRBD2. V dropped 10 bases and J dropped 3; count of bases not matched to a gene: 4. From germline, CDR1 is MNHNS and CDR2 SASEGT. The CDR3 length is 13 residues.

The chain combines TRBV18 with TRBJ2-7; D may be TRBD1 or TRBD2 (5 bases each). V lost 3 bases to trimming and J lost 8 bases, with 17 bases between them. The CDR3 contains 14 residues. Germline loops: CDR1 KGHSH, CDR2 LQKENI. CDR3 loop: CASSPLGTDNQQYF. The CDR3 DNA reads as TGTGCCAGCTCACCGCTAGGGACGGACAATCAGCAGTACTTC.

This sequence joins TRBV5-5 and TRBJ1-1; 7 positions agree with TRBD1. Germline V gives CDR1 SGHKS, CDR2 YYEKEE (reference sequence). V lost 3 bases to trimming and J lost 1 base; unmatched junction nucleotides: 3. The CDR3 length is 14 residues. CDR3 DNA sequence: TGTGCCAGCAGCTACGGGACAGCGAACACTGAAGCTTTCTTT. Protein product: CASSYGTANTEAFF.

The V and J genes are TRBV6-6 and TRBJ1-1, with D unresolved. The V end was cut by 4 bases, the J end by 2 bases, with 8 bases between. CDR3 length: 13 residues. Germline V gives CDR1 MNHNY, CDR2 SVGAGI (reference sequence). The CDR3 loop reads CASSSNANTEAFF. CDR3 in DNA: TGTGCCAGCAGTTCAAACGCCAACACTGAAGCTTTCTTT.

The sample holds one count of this clone. The gene calls are TRBV19 and TRBJ2-3; 9 bases are shared with TRBD2. Per germline, CDR1 LNHDA and CDR2 SQIVND (reference sequence). The CDR3 consists of 15 residues. V lost 4 bases and J lost 2; bases outside the gene matches: 4. CDR3 sequence: CASSRLAGLTDTQYF. The CDR3 DNA sequence: TGTGCCAGTAGTAGGCTAGCGGGACTCACAGATACGCAGTATTTT.

The chain combines TRBV28 with TRBJ1-2, with D possibly being TRBD1 (5 bases). V lost 10 bases to trimming and J lost 2 bases, with 14 bases between them. CDR3 length equals 13 residues. Germline CDR1 MDHEN, CDR2 SYDVKM. CDR3 sequence reads: CATPQAGNYGYTF. CDR3 nucleotide sequence: TGTGCCACCCCGCAAGCAGGGAACTATGGCTACACCTTC.

The chain couples TRBV19 to TRBJ2-1, with a weak D call TRBD2 (6 bases). CDR3 size: 14 residues. The V gene's germline CDR1 is LNHDA and CDR2 SQIVND (reference sequence). The ends were cut back, 5 bases at V and 5 bases at J, with 13 bases in the middle. The CDR3 DNA is TGTGCCAGTAGTTTGGGGGGTCATGACAATGAGCAGTTCTTC. It codes for CASSLGGHDNEQFF.

Here the CDR3 reads CASSVAGQPGTQYF. The DNA of the CDR3 is TGTGCCAGCAGCGTAGCGGGCCAGCCCGGGACCCAGTACTTC. This chain joins TRBV9 and TRBJ2-5; no clear D. Germline assignment: CDR1 SGDLS and CDR2 YYNGEE. Trimming shortened V by 0 bases and J by 7 bases, and 13 bases separated the two germline ends. The CDR3 contains 14 residues.

This chain joins TRBV20-1 and TRBJ2-1; 7 nucleotides match TRBD1. The CDR3 has 11 amino acids. J was trimmed by 7 bases and V by 7 bases; bases with no gene match: 4. Germline V lookup: CDR1 DFQATT, CDR2 SNEGSKA (reference sequence). CDR3 in amino acids: CSETGRNEQFF. The CDR3 bases are TGCAGTGAGACAGGGAGAAATGAGCAGTTCTTC.

The chain joins TRBV2 to TRBJ2-5, with 9 bases identical to TRBD1. With V trimmed by 4 bases and J by 1 base, 7 bases remained unmatched. This CDR3 contains 16 residues. Germline loops: CDR1 SNHLY, CDR2 FYNNEI. The CDR3 DNA reads as TGTGCCAGCAGTGGGGGAAGGGACAGGGTCCAAGAGACCCAGTACTTC. This translates into CASSGGRDRVQETQYF.

There are a few counts of this clone. The gene calls are TRBV28 and TRBJ1-2; D unclear. V shed 5 bases and J shed 6 bases, with 7 bases lying between them. Germline values: CDR1 MDHEN, CDR2 SYDVKM. The CDR3 contains 11 residues. CDR3 sequence (DNA): TGTGCCAGCAGTACAATCCATGGCTACACCTTC. Protein sequence: CASSTIHGYTF.

This clone was counted only a few times. The CDR3 reads CASSPSEGARYEQYF. The CDR3 bases are TGTGCCAGCAGCCCATCGGAGGGGGCGCGCTACGAGCAGTACTTC. The chain carries TRBV9 and TRBJ2-7, with D perhaps matching TRBD1 (7 bases). CDR3 length equals 15 residues. V dropped 4 bases and J dropped 3 bases, with 17 bases sitting between them. Germline values: CDR1 SGDLS, CDR2 YYNGEE. The full variable domain, with the rest looked up from reference TRBV9 and TRBJ2-7, is DSGVTQTPKHLITATGQRVTLRCSPRSGDLSVYWYQQSLDQGLQFLIQYYNGEERAKGNILERFSAQQFPDLHSELNLSSLELGDSALYFCASSPSEGARYEQYFGPGTRLTVT.

The J gene is TRBJ1-1, the V gene TRBV6-9; 9 bases map to TRBD1. The CDR3 runs 17 residues. V shed 6 bases, J shed 3 bases, and the junction held 14 bases outside the gene matches. Per the germline V gene, CDR1 is MNHGY and CDR2 is SVAAGI. DNA for the CDR3: TGTGCCAGCAGAGAGAGATCCCCGGGACAGGGCGACACTGAAGCTTTCTTT. This encodes CASRERSPGQGDTEAFF.

For the CDR3, the DNA is TGTGCCAGCAGGGGGTATACCTACGAGCAGTACTTC. This translates into CASRGYTYEQYF. This chain uses TRBV2 with TRBJ2-7; D unclear. This CDR3 spans 12 amino acids. V was clipped by 6 bases and J by 2 bases, with 8 bases between them. The germline CDR1 and CDR2 sequences are SNHLY and FYNNEI.

The chain is built from TRBV7-9 and TRBJ1-1, with no clear D. The CDR3 spans 12 residues. From germline, CDR1 is SEHNR and CDR2 FQNEAQ (reference sequence). V was cut by 0 bases and J by 7 bases, with 6 bases left in between. For the CDR3, the DNA is TGTGCCAGCAGCTTAGCGGGTATTGAAGCTTTCTTT. Translated: CASSLAGIEAFF.

The chain employs TRBV5-1 and TRBJ2-1, with a weak D call TRBD2 (5 bases). This CDR3 has 15 residues. Germline CDR1 is SGHRS and CDR2 is YFSETQ. V was clipped by 4 bases and J by 0 bases, with 11 bases between them. The CDR3 region is CASSMDGLSYNEQFF. In DNA, the CDR3 is TGCGCCAGCAGCATGGACGGACTCTCCTACAATGAGCAGTTCTTC.

V usage is TRBV10-3 and J usage is TRBJ1-3; D perhaps matches TRBD1 (6 bases). The CDR3 covers 18 residues. Germline V CDR1 and CDR2: ENHRY, SYGVKD. Trimming removed 0 bases at V and 3 bases at J, with 18 bases between. DNA of the CDR3: TGTGCCATCAGTGAGTCGATGACGGGGGCAGTGAATGGAAACACCATATATTTT. It specifies CAISESMTGAVNGNTIYF.

The chain uses TRBV29-1 and TRBJ2-7; 8 bases fit TRBD1. Germline CDR1 reads SQVTM; CDR2 reads ANQGSEA. The CDR3 has 16 residues. V was clipped by 1 base and J by 7 bases; unmatched bases: 15. The CDR3: CSVEAPGGVYSGEQYF. CDR3 bases: TGCAGCGTTGAAGCCCCAGGGGGCGTTTATAGTGGAGAGCAGTACTTC.